The 24 T cell receptor beta chains below come from one sample, sequenced in a study of T cell repertoires in cytomegalovirus infection. MiXCR, run by TCRdb on the reads, gives a single entry per CDR3 protein. The repertoire holds 680,000 or so distinct CDR3 sequences, about 30% seen once, with 15% to 20% in the top ten. Their recognized antigens are unknown. Sequencing used cultured PBMCs, obtained from culture after CMV antigen stimulation. The origin of the receptors is a human donor in good health (CMV status not recorded). Some clones in this sample may be carry-over from other donors' samples.

This clonotype was seen a handful of times. The chain links TRBV7-2 to TRBJ1-1; D is unclear. V lost 4 bases to trimming and J lost 6 bases, with 15 bases between them. The CDR3 is 14 amino acids. CDR1 SGHTA and CDR2 FQGNSA come from the germline V gene. CDR3 residues: CASSSGLSPAEAFF. The DNA for the CDR3 is TGTGCCAGCAGCTCCGGGTTATCCCCCGCTGAAGCTTTCTTT.

The V gene is TRBV4-3, the J gene TRBJ2-7, with 14 bases aligning to TRBD2. With 4 bases clipped from V and 6 bases from J, the junction kept 5 bases outside the gene matches. This CDR3 comprises 15 residues. Germline assignment: CDR1 LGHNA and CDR2 YSLEER. The CDR3 sequence is CASSLGLAGVFEQYF. DNA for the CDR3: TGCGCCAGCAGCCTGGGACTAGCGGGAGTTTTCGAGCAGTACTTC.

This clonotype was observed a handful of times. The chain joins TRBV7-2 to TRBJ2-1; D is undetermined. The CDR3 sequence is 13 residues long. With 0 bases removed from V and 7 bases from J, the gap between germline ends came to 7 bases. Looked up from germline, CDR1 is SGHTA and CDR2 is FQGNSA. CDR3 in amino acids: CASSLALVNEQFF. In nucleotides, the CDR3 is TGTGCCAGCAGCTTAGCCCTAGTGAATGAGCAGTTCTTC.

This clonotype was observed many times. The chain couples TRBV7-2 to TRBJ1-1; 11 nucleotides match TRBD1. Trimming at V came to 7 bases and at J to 2 bases, leaving 9 bases not matched to a gene. In germline, CDR1 is SGHTA, CDR2 FQGNSA. The CDR3 extends over 16 amino acids. In nucleotides, the CDR3 is TGTGCCAGCATCAGAGGGGGGACAGGGGGAAACACTGAAGCTTTCTTT. Translation: CASIRGGTGGNTEAFF.

J is TRBJ1-1 and V is TRBV6-2 or TRBV6-3, with D possibly being TRBD1 (6 bases). The CDR3 is 16 residues long. Trimming took off 10 bases at V and 0 bases at J, with 21 bases between the two ends. Germline CDR1 MNHEY, CDR2 SVGEGT. The CDR3 is CATLMDRKVMNTEAFF. The CDR3 DNA is TGTGCCACTTTGATGGACAGAAAGGTCATGAACACTGAAGCTTTCTTT.

This clonotype has only a few counts. The V and J genes are TRBV27 and TRBJ2-5; weak D call: TRBD1 (6 bases). The ends were cut back, 5 bases at V and 5 bases at J, with 12 bases in the middle. The CDR3 covers 13 residues. Germline CDR1 and CDR2: MNHEY and SMNVEV (reference sequence). The CDR3 DNA reads TGTGCCAGCAGTGTCAGGGGCTGGGAGACCCAGTACTTC. Encoded protein: CASSVRGWETQYF.

The CDR3, as DNA: TGTGCCAGCAGTGCATCTAGCGGGGGCAATGAGCAGTTCTTC. This codes for CASSASSGGNEQFF. J is TRBJ2-1 and V is TRBV12-3 or TRBV12-4; 10 positions agree with TRBD2. This CDR3 has 14 amino acids. V shed 5 bases and J 6 bases; nucleotides not matched to a gene: 4.

The chain joins TRBV12-5 to TRBJ2-7, with 8 bases identical to TRBD2. The CDR3 covers 16 residues. Germline values: CDR1 LGHNT, CDR2 FRNRAP. The V gene end was trimmed by 0 bases and the J gene end by 4 bases; junction bases not matched to a gene: 8. DNA of the CDR3: TGTGCTAGTGGTTTGGTACTGGGAGCGGGAGCGTACGAGCAGTACTTC. Translated: CASGLVLGAGAYEQYF.

The chain couples TRBV27 to TRBJ1-1; D ambiguous. Trimming stripped 6 bases from V and 3 bases from J, with 14 bases between. Germline CDR1 is MNHEY and CDR2 is SMNVEV (reference sequence). The CDR3 is 14 amino acids. CDR3 sequence: CASRYTGGYTEAFF. CDR3 sequence (DNA): TGTGCCAGCAGATACACGGGAGGATACACTGAAGCTTTCTTT.

This clonotype was recorded once. The gene calls are TRBV11-3 and TRBJ2-3; 8 bases map to TRBD1. V trimming: 4 bases; J trimming: 5 bases; junction bases outside the gene matches: 5. From germline, CDR1 is SGHNT and CDR2 YENEEA. The CDR3 totals 14 residues. The CDR3 DNA reads as TGTGCCAGCAGCTCGACAGGGGTCGAAGATACGCAGTATTTT. Encoded protein: CASSSTGVEDTQYF.

CDR3 region: CASSSRSSEQFF. The CDR3 nucleotides read TGCGCCAGCAGTAGTCGGTCCTCTGAGCAGTTCTTC. The chain employs TRBV5-1 and TRBJ2-1; D unresolved. Germline V gene data show CDR1 as SGHRS and CDR2 as YFSETQ. The V end lost 5 bases, the J end lost 9 bases, and 12 bases lay between the germline ends. This CDR3 is 12 amino acids long.

The gene calls are TRBV15 and TRBJ2-7; 10 bases fit TRBD1. V shed 3 bases and J 3 bases; nucleotides not matched to a gene: 5. CDR1 is LNHNV, CDR2 YYDKDF, per germline (reference sequence). The CDR3 length is 15 residues. CDR3 sequence reads: CATSRGQGLSYEQYF. In nucleotides, the CDR3 is TGTGCCACCAGCAGGGGACAGGGGCTTAGCTACGAGCAGTACTTC.

The gene calls are TRBV14 and TRBJ2-1, with D possibly TRBD1 on 5 matching bases. This CDR3 is 13 amino acids long. V was clipped by 4 bases and J by 5 bases, with 9 bases between them. The germline V gene encodes CDR1 SGHDN and CDR2 FVKESK. The CDR3 coding sequence is TGTGCCAGCAGCCCGACAGTCCACAATGAGCAGTTCTTC. Protein: CASSPTVHNEQFF.

The CDR3 here is CASSLVTGSNEQFF. CDR3 nucleotides: TGTGCCAGCAGTTTAGTAACAGGGTCTAATGAGCAGTTCTTC. V and J are TRBV28 and TRBJ2-1, with TRBD1 as a possible D gene (6 bases). The V gene's germline CDR1 is MDHEN and CDR2 SYDVKM. The V and J ends lost 2 bases and 7 bases respectively, with 12 bases between them. This CDR3 is 14 amino acids long.

For the CDR3, the DNA is TGTGCCAGCAGCCGGGCACAGGCCTCCTACGAGCAGTACTTC. This encodes CASSRAQASYEQYF. This rearrangement joins TRBV5-6 to TRBJ2-7; TRBD1 might be the D (5 bases). CDR3 length equals 14 residues. The V end was cut by 4 bases, the J end by 0 bases, with 11 bases between. From germline, CDR1 is SGHDT and CDR2 YYEEEE.

Only a few counts were recorded for this clonotype. The chain combines TRBV15 with TRBJ2-7; no definite D call. Trimming cost V 1 base and J 1 base, with 8 bases left between them. CDR3 length: 14 residues. Germline lookup yields CDR1 LNHNV and CDR2 YYDKDF (reference sequence). The CDR3 loop is CATSRGINSYEQYF. The CDR3 DNA follows: TGTGCCACCAGCAGAGGGATCAATTCCTACGAGCAGTACTTC.

As concerns this clonotype: Relative to the germline gene, one junction end is altered; a read error may explain this. The chain combines TRBV4-1 with TRBJ1-1, with 12 bases that match TRBD1. In germline, CDR1 is MGHRA, CDR2 YSYEKL. The CDR3 loop spans 16 amino acids. CDR3 nucleotide sequence: TGTGCCAGCAGCCCGGGACAGGGGGCTTTCAACACTGAAGCTTTCTTT. Its protein is CASSPGQGAFNTEAFF.

This clonotype appeared a few times. The chain employs TRBV20-1 and TRBJ2-7; no reliable D call. V was pared by 7 bases and J by 2 bases, with 9 bases between. The CDR3 loop spans 11 amino acids. Germline V gene sequence: CDR1 DFQATT, CDR2 SNEGSKA (reference sequence). CDR3 sequence reads: CSVREAYEQYF. In DNA form, the CDR3 reads TGCAGTGTAAGGGAAGCCTACGAGCAGTACTTC.

This clonotype has a count of ten or more. The chain carries TRBV7-2 and TRBJ1-5; tentatively, D is TRBD1 (5 bases). Germline CDR1 and CDR2: SGHTA and FQGNSA. Trimming left V 2 bases short and J 5 bases short, with 7 bases between. This CDR3 has 13 residues. The CDR3 sequence: CASSLWGDQPQHF. The DNA of the CDR3 is TGTGCCAGCAGCTTATGGGGGGATCAGCCCCAGCATTTT.

The chain links TRBV4-1 to TRBJ2-7; TRBD1 might be the D (5 bases). This CDR3 contains 14 residues. The V and J ends lost 1 base and 6 bases respectively, with 13 bases between them. CDR1 MGHRA and CDR2 YSYEKL come from the germline V gene. The CDR3, as DNA: TGCGCCAGCAGCCAAGTAGGGGCAGGGCTCGAGCAGTACTTC. Translated: CASSQVGAGLEQYF.

J is TRBJ2-5 and V is TRBV20-1; 10 bases agree with TRBD2. CDR1 is DFQATT and CDR2 is SNEGSKA in the germline V gene (reference sequence). CDR3 length: 15 amino acids. V lost 4 bases to trimming and J lost 1 base; unmatched junction nucleotides: 6. CDR3 DNA: TGCAGTGCTACGCCGGGGACTAGCGCCCAAGAGACCCAGTACTTC. Residues: CSATPGTSAQETQYF.

There are a few counts of this clonotype. This chain connects TRBV29-1 to TRBJ2-5, with 7 bases identical to TRBD1. Germline V lookup: CDR1 SQVTM, CDR2 ANQGSEA. V dropped 4 bases and J dropped 5; count of bases not matched to a gene: 7. CDR3 length: 13 amino acids. This CDR3 reads CSVAGGLLETQYF. The CDR3 DNA sequence: TGCAGCGTTGCAGGGGGTCTTCTCGAGACCCAGTACTTC. The complete variable domain, with remaining parts taken from reference TRBV29-1 and TRBJ2-5, reads SAVISQKPSRDICQRGTSLTIQCQVDSQVTMMFWYRQQPGQSLTLIATANQGSEATYESGFVIDKFPISRPNLTFSTLTVSNMSPEDSSIYLCSVAGGLLETQYFGPGTRLLVL.

There are many counts of this clonotype. This rearrangement joins TRBV7-2 to TRBJ1-2; possible D gene TRBD1, 6 bases. The CDR3 covers 14 residues. CDR1 and CDR2 (germline): SGHTA, FQGNSA. V gave up 7 bases and J gave up 0 bases, with 12 bases separating them. For the CDR3, the DNA is TGTGCCAGCAATAAAAGGGGGGCTAACTATGGCTACACCTTC. Protein sequence: CASNKRGANYGYTF.

This clonotype turned up a few times. The chain uses TRBV20-1 and TRBJ2-3; 10 nucleotides agree with TRBD2. This CDR3 contains 14 residues. J gave up 8 bases and V 4 bases, and 9 bases lay outside the gene matches. From germline, CDR1 is DFQATT and CDR2 SNEGSKA (reference sequence). For the CDR3, the DNA is TGCAGTGCTACTAGCGGGGGCCCAGTGAGTACGCAGTATTTT. Its translation is CSATSGGPVSTQYF.